This entry features one T cell receptor (beta chain) sequence. The germline CDR1 and CDR2 sequences are KGHDR and SFDVKD. V shed 4 bases, J shed 3 bases, and the junction held 7 bases outside the gene matches. This CDR3 region has 16 residues. The data belong to a study of blood T cell repertoires in COVID-19. Across the whole study: COVID-19 samples collected from the United States, Italy and Spain covered acute and convalescent phases.

In the authors' methods: Nucleated cell counts were estimated from reference gene primer amplification. The assay was immunoSEQ multiplex PCR, and TCRdb's table has in-frame clones only and misses some. The V and J calls and clone size were taken over from that table, and D and trimming were inferred from the DNA. Of about 310,000 clones listed, around 90% are singletons. The sequenced sample consisted of peripheral blood. The receptor was isolated from a man aged 50 to 60 with active or convalescent COVID-19. The rearrangement uses TRBV24-1 and TRBJ1-5, with 8 bases fitting TRBD1. The CDR3 here is CATSEAGTGDNQPQHF. The CDR3 coding sequence is TGTGCCACCAGTGAGGCCGGGACAGGTGACAATCAGCCCCAGCATTTT.